The present T cell receptor (beta chain) was sequenced within a study of shared clonotypes between healthy human individuals. Across the study: A couple of women and a few men aged 18 to 49 made up the donors.

The split of CD4+ cells yielded CD45RA+ naive and CD45RA-negative memory subsets. Every subset's genomic DNA went evenly onto several immunoSEQ plates. TCRdb keeps only in-frame clones here, not all; method: immunoSEQ multiplex PCR. The repertoire includes some 2 million clones, 85% to 95% of them detected once, and more than 0.1% sits in the top ten. Trimming took 2 bases from V and 8 from J, leaving 12 bases between them. Germline CDR1 is SGHAT and CDR2 is FQNNGV. This CDR3 has 13 residues. This receptor was taken from a man aged 18 to 29 in good health. The chain couples TRBV11-2 to TRBJ1-1, with unresolved D. Material: naive CD4+ T cells sorted from blood. The subset is: CD45RA+ positively selected. The CDR3 DNA reads TGTGCCAGCAGCTTATCGTCGGCACCAGAAGCTTTCTTT. Translation: CASSLSSAPEAFF.